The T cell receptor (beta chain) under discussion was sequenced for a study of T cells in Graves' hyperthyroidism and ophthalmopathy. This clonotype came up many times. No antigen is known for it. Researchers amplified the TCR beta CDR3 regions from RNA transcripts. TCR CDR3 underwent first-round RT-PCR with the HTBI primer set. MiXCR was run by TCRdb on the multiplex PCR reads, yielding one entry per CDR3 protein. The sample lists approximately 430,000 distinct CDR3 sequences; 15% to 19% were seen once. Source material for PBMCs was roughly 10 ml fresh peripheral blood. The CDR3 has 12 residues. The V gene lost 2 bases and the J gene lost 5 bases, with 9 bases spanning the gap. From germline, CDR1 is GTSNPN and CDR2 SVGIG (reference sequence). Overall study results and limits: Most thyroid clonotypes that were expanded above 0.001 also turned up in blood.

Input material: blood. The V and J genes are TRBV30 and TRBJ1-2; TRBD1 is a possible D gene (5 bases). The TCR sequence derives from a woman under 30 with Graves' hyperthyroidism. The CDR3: CAWSRRGYGYTF. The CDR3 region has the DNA TGTGCCTGGAGTCGTCGGGGGTATGGCTACACCTTC. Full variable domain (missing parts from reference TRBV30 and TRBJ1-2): SQTIHQWPATLVQPVGSPLSLECTVEGTSNPNLYWYRQAAGRGLQLLFYSVGIGQISSEVPQNLSASRPQDRQFILSSKKLLLSDSGFYLCAWSRRGYGYTFGSGTRLTVV.